This T cell receptor (beta chain) comes out of a study of HIV-infected patients and healthy controls. cDNA was made from about 500 ng RNA using alpha and beta constant primers. Alpha and beta chain libraries were made separately by chain-specific third strand synthesis with multiplexing indices. A 5' RACE adapter with a random hexamer and the SP2 primer site was joined to cDNA. TCRdb fed the 5' RACE reads into MiXCR, producing one record per CDR3 protein. Of approximately 8,700 distinct CDR3 sequences in the sample, roughly 7% were seen once. Trimming shortened V by 4 bases and J by 5 bases, and 23 bases separated the two germline ends. Germline V gives CDR1 LGHNA, CDR2 YNFKEQ. The CDR3 has 17 residues. The repertoire came from unfractionated whole blood and reflected all unsorted peripheral T cells. People with immunomodulatory therapy, recent vaccination or treatment interruptions were not enrolled.

Findings and limits, study-wide: Healthy control repertoires had roughly threefold more distinct CDR3s than untreated HIV+ repertoires, and higher Shannon diversity.

This clonotype occurred many times. Antigen: not known. The sequence was collected from an adult with HIV infection. The material was blood, obtained before antiretroviral therapy. The V call is TRBV4-2, the J call TRBJ2-5; TRBD2 might be the D (6 bases). Here the CDR3 DNA reads TGTGCCAGCAGCCCGGGGGTATCAGCGGGTCGGTTGGAGACCCAGTACTTC. Translation: CASSPGVSAGRLETQYF.